These T cell receptor beta chains were read from a single sample in a study of T cells after yellow fever vaccination. TCRdb re-derived calls from the 5' RACE reads in MiXCR, one entry per CDR3 protein. The sample holds 450,000 to 650,000 distinct CDR3 sequences, approximately 13% seen once. The sample consisted of PBMCs, taken on the day of the yellow fever booster vaccination. These receptors originate from a man younger than 40 who received the YFV17D yellow fever vaccine. CDR3s include the opening cysteine and the closing phenylalanine or tryptophan.

J gene	V gene	CDR3 protein
TRBJ2-1	TRBV6-2/TRBV6-3	CASSSTVVEQFF
TRBJ2-3	TRBV7-2	CASSPRQGANTQYF
TRBJ2-5	TRBV9	CASSVGGAGGQETQYF
TRBJ2-1	TRBV19	CASSERLAGVGNEQFF
TRBJ2-3	TRBV7-2	CASRVGLGTDTQYF
TRBJ2-2	TRBV3-1	CASSQTPGHAGELFF
TRBJ1-1	TRBV25-1	CASSESAGGGTEAFF
TRBJ2-2	TRBV7-6	CASSTKPGTGELFF
TRBJ1-2	TRBV5-1	CASSDTSYGYTF
TRBJ2-1	TRBV6-2/TRBV6-3	CASSSAGGPSEQFF
TRBJ2-5	TRBV9	CASSVGPMVETQYF
TRBJ2-3	TRBV5-6	CASTHFRDIYTDTQYF
TRBJ2-5	TRBV14	CASSPPGLLDLWETQYF
TRBJ2-5	TRBV4-3	CASSPSPGGRETQYF
TRBJ1-1	TRBV29-1	CSVDYRRDTEAFF
TRBJ2-7	TRBV12-3/TRBV12-4	CASSLGGQAGEQYF
TRBJ2-1	TRBV2	CASSDRDRAIDEQFF
TRBJ2-3	TRBV30	CAWSSGGLADTQYF
TRBJ2-4	TRBV5-1	CASSLVSDGGNIQYF
TRBJ2-3	TRBV29-1	CSLGPRFTDTQYF
TRBJ2-6	TRBV4-1	CASSPRRELISGANVLTF
TRBJ2-2	TRBV18	CASSPVRSGELFF
TRBJ2-1	TRBV15	CATSTLAGARYNEQFF
TRBJ1-6	TRBV12-3/TRBV12-4	CASSSTANSPLHF
TRBJ1-5	TRBV28	CASSEVSFGDQPQHF
TRBJ1-1	TRBV9	CASSVGERMNTEAFF
TRBJ2-7	TRBV10-3	CAISESQVAGPYEQYF
TRBJ2-1	TRBV7-2	CASSLIGTSKFF
TRBJ1-1	TRBV18	CASSISLTGTGNTEAFF
TRBJ2-2	TRBV5-1	CASSPWVAGETGELFF
TRBJ1-2	TRBV5-1	CASSLDSWYGYTF
TRBJ2-7	TRBV5-6	CASSLRAVIIEQYF
TRBJ2-1	TRBV4-3	CASSQEWGRRNEQFF